The 23 T cell receptor beta chains presented below share a single source sample, sequenced in a study of tumor-infiltrating lymphocytes in primary liver carcinoma. Starting material of 400 to 600 ng total RNA yielded TCR beta cDNA via a constant-region primer. Employing slightly modified ARM-PCR, three nested multiplex PCR rounds were run, and these gave rise to the TCR beta libraries. TRBV1-TRBV30 forward primers paired with a C-beta reverse primer were used in the first two PCR rounds, which ran approximately 11 cycles each. MiXCR, run by TCRdb on the multiplex PCR reads, gives a single entry per CDR3 protein. The sample gives 80,000 or so distinct CDR3 sequences, 71% of which show up once; around 15% is in the top ten. Starting material for RNA and DNA co-extraction consisted of roughly 19-31 mg of unsorted bulk tissue. The source material was liver tumor tissue from sampling region 4. Regarding subset: tumor region T4, right-lateral pole. Receptor source: a woman aged 60-75 years with primary liver carcinoma and hepatitis B virus infection.

With regard to this clonotype: Compared with germline, one end of the junction differs, possibly owing to a read error. The V and J genes are TRBV5-5 and TRBJ1-1; weak D call: TRBD1 (5 bases). This CDR3 contains 13 residues. The V gene's germline CDR1 is SGHKS and CDR2 YYEKEE (reference sequence). CDR3 protein: CASSRGFNTEAYF. In DNA form, the CDR3 reads TGTGCCAGCAGCCGGGGGTTCAACACTGAAGCTTACTTT.

Notes on this clonotype: A read error may account for a junction end that differs from germline. V and J are TRBV5-1 and TRBJ2-5, with 7 positions matching TRBD2. Germline CDR1 reads SGHRS; CDR2 reads YFSETQ. The CDR3 sequence is 16 residues long. Written as DNA, the CDR3 is TGCGCCAACAGCTGGGAGGGGAGAGGGGCACAAGAGACCGAGTACTTC. It yields the protein CANSWEGRGAQETEYF.

As for this clonotype: The germline gene is not matched at one end of the junction; a read error may be the cause. This chain uses TRBV10-1 with TRBJ1-4; D remains ambiguous. The CDR3 runs 13 residues. Germline-derived CDR1 and CDR2 are WNHNN and SYGVQD (reference sequence). The CDR3 DNA follows: TGCACCAGCAGTGTCGGCAGTGCTGAAAAACTGTTTTTT. As protein: CTSSVGSAEKLFF.

A remark on this clonotype: A junction end diverges from the germline sequence, so it may reflect a read error. The chain recombines TRBV29-1 with TRBJ2-6; 9 bases match TRBD1. The CDR3 spans 16 residues. The V gene's germline CDR1 is SQVTM and CDR2 ANQGSEA. The CDR3 DNA reads as TGCAGCGTTAAGGGACAGGGTTCTTCTGGGGCCAACCTCCTGACCTTC. This encodes CSVKGQGSSGANLLTF.

This chain links TRBV29-1 with TRBJ2-3; D assignment may be TRBD1 or TRBD2 (5 bases each). This CDR3 has 15 residues. Germline assignment: CDR1 SQVTM and CDR2 ANQGSEA. V gave up 3 bases and J gave up 4 bases, with 17 bases separating them. In DNA form, the CDR3 reads TGCAGCGTTGAGGATATCGGGACCCGAGCAGATACGCAGTATTTT. Translating gives CSVEDIGTRADTQYF.

The chain employs TRBV6-5 and TRBJ2-1, with D possibly being TRBD2 (6 bases). Trimming shortened V by 8 bases and J by 8 bases, and 19 bases separated the two germline ends. The CDR3 sequence is 14 residues long. Germline V gives CDR1 MNHEY, CDR2 SVGAGI. CDR3 bases: TGTGCCAGCGGGCCACTAGCTGGAGAACATGAGCAGTTCTTC. Amino acids: CASGPLAGEHEQFF.

In its sample, this clonotype was seen a few times. This sequence joins TRBV7-2 and TRBJ2-7; D call uncertain. The V gene lost 1 base and the J gene lost 7 bases, with 11 bases spanning the gap. The length of the CDR3 is 13 residues. Germline CDR1 is SGHTA and CDR2 is FQGNSA. CDR3 sequence: CASSLGSVWEQYF. The CDR3 bases are TGTGCCAGCAGCTTAGGGTCCGTGTGGGAGCAGTACTTC.

Comments on this clonotype: A read error may be the cause here, since a much bigger clone is one base away. The chain recombines TRBV28 with TRBJ2-7; TRBD1 matches at 11 bases. This CDR3 is built from 14 residues. Per the germline V gene, CDR1 is MDHEN and CDR2 is SYDVKM. Written as DNA, the CDR3 is TGTGCCGGCAGTTGGGGTGGGACAGGGGGCGAGCAGTACTTC. Amino acids: CAGSWGGTGGEQYF.

As to this clonotype: Given a much more abundant clone one base away, this may be a read error. The chain couples TRBV11-2 to TRBJ1-4; TRBD1 matches 8 bases. The CDR3 extends over 15 amino acids. The V gene's germline CDR1 is SGHAT and CDR2 FQNNGV. The V and J ends lost 5 bases and 5 bases, in that order; junction bases with no gene match: 7. The CDR3 DNA is TGTGCCAGCAGCCTGGACAGGGATCCAAATGAAAAACTGTTTTTT. It translates to CASSLDRDPNEKLFF.

For this clonotype: Germline is not matched at one junction end, which may reflect a read error. J is TRBJ2-1 and V is TRBV28, with TRBD1 identical over 7 bases. The CDR3 runs 16 residues. Germline CDR1 and CDR2: MDHEN and SYDVKM. CDR3 in amino acids: CTSSLVGSGGFNEQFF. The CDR3, as DNA: TGCACCAGCAGTTTAGTTGGGTCAGGGGGTTTCAATGAGCAGTTCTTC.

For this clonotype: A read error may produce the germline difference seen at one junction end. V usage is TRBV12-3 or TRBV12-4 and J usage is TRBJ2-1, with 7 bases fitting TRBD1. This CDR3 spans 14 amino acids. CDR3: CVSSLTRTGSKQSF. The CDR3 bases are TGTGTCAGCAGTTTAACCCGGACAGGATCGAAGCAGTCCTTC.

About this clonotype itself: Since the CDR3 does not end with the conserved phenylalanine or tryptophan, this likely comes from a read error. V and J are TRBV11-2 and TRBJ2-1, with unresolved D. This CDR3 comprises 15 residues. In germline, CDR1 is SGHAT, CDR2 FQNNGV. The CDR3 nucleotides are TGTGCCAACAGCCTGCATCGGAGCTCCTACAATGAGCAGTTCCTC. This gives the protein CANSLHRSSYNEQFL.

Worth noting for this clonotype: One end of the junction does not line up with germline, which may come from a read error. The V gene is TRBV29-1, the J gene TRBJ1-3, with TRBD1 as a possible D gene (5 bases). Per the germline V gene, CDR1 is SQVTM and CDR2 is ANQGSEA. CDR3 length: 17 residues. The DNA for the CDR3 is TGCAGCGCTCAAAGAGGAGACAGAACGGGACCTGGAAATACCATATATTTT. Translation gives CSAQRGDRTGPGNTIYF. The entire variable domain, with the rest obtained from reference TRBV29-1 and TRBJ1-3, is as follows: SAVISQKPSRDICQRGTSLTIQCQVDSQVTMMFWYRQQPGQSLTLIATANQGSEATYESGFVIDKFPISRPNLTFSTLTVSNMSPEDSSIYLCSAQRGDRTGPGNTIYFGEGSWLTVV.

Concerning this clonotype itself: Since the CDR3 does not end with the conserved phenylalanine or tryptophan, this likely comes from a read error. The chain links TRBV11-2 to TRBJ2-7, with a weak D call TRBD2 (7 bases). CDR1 and CDR2 (germline): SGHAT, FQNNGV. Trimming cost V 5 bases and J 9 bases, with 20 bases left between them. This CDR3 has 14 residues. The CDR3 sequence is CASSPPSGASGQYY. The DNA for the CDR3 is TGTGCCAGCAGCCCTCCTTCAGGGGCTAGCGGGCAGTACTAC.

To note about this clonotype: Since no conserved phenylalanine or tryptophan closes the CDR3, a read error is the likely cause. The limits of the CDR3 on the DNA are not certain, so only TCRdb's listed CDR3 is given. V usage is TRBV11-3 and J usage is TRBJ2-7; TRBD1, the table's D call, lacks a check against the DNA. Germline V lookup: CDR1 SGHNT, CDR2 YENEEA. The CDR3 length equals 15 residues, ends included. CDR3 loop: CATSLGTGGSLEQYL.

The V call is TRBV12-3 or TRBV12-4, the J call TRBJ2-2; a weak D match, TRBD2 (6 bases). This CDR3 has 13 residues. The CDR3 nucleotides read TGTGTCACCTGGCTAGCGACCACCGGGGAGCTGTTTTTT. Amino acid sequence: CVTWLATTGELFF.

Notes on this clonotype: A junction boundary mismatches the germline segment, possibly from a read error. The chain joins TRBV11-2 to TRBJ2-3; 7 nucleotides align to TRBD2. Germline V gene lookup returns CDR1 SGHAT and CDR2 FQNNGV. The CDR3 has 15 residues. CDR3 sequence reads: CANSLGLTGPDTQYF. Here the CDR3 DNA reads TGTGCCAACAGCTTGGGACTAACGGGACCAGATACGCAGTATTTT.

Concerning this clonotype itself: Likely a read error: the CDR3 ends without its conserved phenylalanine or tryptophan. This rearrangement joins TRBV5-4 to TRBJ2-5; TRBD1 aligns across 7 bases. Germline values: CDR1 SGHNT, CDR2 YYREEE (reference sequence). The CDR3 sequence is 14 residues long. CDR3 residues: CASSTGQRIESQYS. CDR3 bases: TGTGCCAGCAGCACGGGACAGCGGATAGAGAGCCAGTACTCC.

This clonotype is judged medium-sized. The chain recombines TRBV10-3 with TRBJ1-1, with TRBD1 matching over 7 bases. The CDR3 covers 15 residues. With 0 bases clipped from V and 3 bases from J, the junction kept 4 bases outside the gene matches. Germline V lookup: CDR1 ENHRY, CDR2 SYGVKD. The DNA of the CDR3 is TGTGCCATCAGTGAGTCGACAGGGTTGGACACTGAAGCTTTCTTT. This encodes CAISESTGLDTEAFF.

On this clonotype: A read error is possible here, since a much larger clone lies one base away. The chain employs TRBV28 and TRBJ2-1, with 12 bases matching TRBD2. V shed 4 bases and J 3 bases; nucleotides not matched to a gene: 7. The CDR3 is 17 residues long. CDR1 is MDHEN and CDR2 is SYDVKM in the germline V gene. The DNA of the CDR3 is TGTGCCAGCAGTTCTAGGACTAGCGGGACTTTCTACAATGAGCAGTTCTTC. Translated: CASSSRTSGTFYNEQFF.

CDR3 sequence reads: CASSLITRPSEELFF. The DNA for the CDR3 is TGTGCCAGCAGCTTGATAACTCGACCGTCCGAGGAGCTGTTTTTT. The chain links TRBV5-6 to TRBJ2-2; D is unresolved. V was shortened by 1 base and J by 10 bases, with 17 bases between the two germline ends. Germline V gives CDR1 SGHDT, CDR2 YYEEEE. CDR3 length: 15 residues.

This chain joins TRBV19 and TRBJ2-1; D is uncertain. CDR3 size: 14 residues. The germline V and J ends were trimmed by 0 bases and 12 bases, with 15 bases remaining between them. Germline V gene lookup returns CDR1 LNHDA and CDR2 SQIVND (reference sequence). The CDR3 DNA follows: TGTGCCAGTAGTATAGAGGGATCTGACTCTGGGCAGTTCTTC. This gives the protein CASSIEGSDSGQFF.

Of note for this clonotype: A junction boundary mismatches the germline segment, possibly from a read error. The V gene is TRBV2, the J gene TRBJ2-7; D ambiguous. Germline CDR1 and CDR2: SNHLY and FYNNEI. The length of the CDR3 is 12 residues. The CDR3 bases are TGTGCTAGCAGTGAAAACGGTTACGAGCAGTACTTC. It specifies CASSENGYEQYF.